Sequencing of this T cell receptor (beta chain) was carried out in a study of blood T cells in healthy people across ages. It was with a sample-barcoded 5' primer and a J-beta primer mix that a second PCR of roughly 7 to 12 cycles was run. MiXCR, applied by TCRdb to the 5' RACE reads, yields one record per CDR3 protein. This sample has about 680,000 distinct CDR3 sequences, with 49% found just once. CDR1 and CDR2 (germline): SGHTA, FQGNSA. The CDR3 runs to 19 residues. Source material: blood. The chain joins TRBV7-2 to TRBJ2-1; TRBD2 matches at 9 bases. TRBJ2-7 explains the end of the DNA better; the J call may be wrong. The TCR was taken from a woman aged 60-70 years in good health. The CDR3 sequence is CASSLVPAGGPSSYNEQYF. Here the CDR3 DNA reads TGTGCCAGCAGCTTAGTGCCGGCGGGAGGGCCAAGCTCCTACAATGAGCAGTACTTC.